This is a list of T cell receptor beta chains from one sample in a study of blood T cell repertoires in COVID-19. The repertoire was sequenced with immunoSEQ multiplex PCR; TCRdb's copy has only in-frame clones and lacks some. The table has approximately 170,000 clones, about 89% seen once; the top ten hold 3% to 4%. Sequenced material: peripheral blood. The receptor source for this set is a man between 65 and 85 years old with acute or convalescent COVID-19. CDR3s include the opening cysteine and the closing phenylalanine or tryptophan. The D gene is left open where the match is weak.

>TRBD1|TRBV10-3|TRBJ1-1
CAIRGDRDSDTEAFF
>-|TRBV11-3|TRBJ2-2
CASSLAGSNTGELFF
>-|TRBV19|TRBJ2-2
CASTYRDTGELFF
>TRBD1|TRBV6-2/TRBV6-3|TRBJ2-3
CASSYFRGDRAWMDTQYF
>-|TRBV6-2/TRBV6-3|TRBJ1-2
CASSSQGRGVIYGYTF
>TRBD1|TRBV28|TRBJ2-3
CATSAVQGVRTQYF
>-|TRBV30|TRBJ1-3
CAWAFSSGNTIYF
>TRBD2|TRBV19|TRBJ2-7
CASSIPGGYEQYF
>-|TRBV7-6|TRBJ2-7
CASSLGPTETYEQYF
>-|TRBV5-8|TRBJ1-3
CASSLGLGDGNTIYF
>TRBD2|TRBV2|TRBJ2-2
CASSHEASGSAGELFF
>TRBD1|TRBV7-9|TRBJ1-6
CASSPNPLGPQGRSPLHF
>-|TRBV5-1|TRBJ1-1
CASSLVGRGAEAFF
>-|TRBV9|TRBJ2-1
CASSFRGALHNEQFF